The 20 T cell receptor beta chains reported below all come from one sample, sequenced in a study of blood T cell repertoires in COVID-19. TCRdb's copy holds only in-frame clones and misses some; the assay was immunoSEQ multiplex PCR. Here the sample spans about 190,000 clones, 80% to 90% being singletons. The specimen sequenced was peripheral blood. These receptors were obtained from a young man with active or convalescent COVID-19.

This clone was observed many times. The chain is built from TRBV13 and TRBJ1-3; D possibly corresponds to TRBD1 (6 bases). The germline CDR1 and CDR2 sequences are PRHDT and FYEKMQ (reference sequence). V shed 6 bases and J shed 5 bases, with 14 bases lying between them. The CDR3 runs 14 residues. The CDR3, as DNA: TGTGCCAGCAGGGAACAGGGAGGGCGAAACACCATATATTTT. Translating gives CASREQGGRNTIYF.

CDR3 in amino acids: CASSVAAGQGANSPLHF. CDR3 nucleotides: TGTGCCAGCAGCGTAGCGGCGGGACAGGGTGCGAATTCACCCCTCCACTTT. The chain is built from TRBV9 and TRBJ1-6; 9 bases align to TRBD1. This CDR3 is 17 amino acids long. CDR1 is SGDLS, CDR2 YYNGEE, per germline. V lost 0 bases and J lost 7; bases outside the gene matches: 8.

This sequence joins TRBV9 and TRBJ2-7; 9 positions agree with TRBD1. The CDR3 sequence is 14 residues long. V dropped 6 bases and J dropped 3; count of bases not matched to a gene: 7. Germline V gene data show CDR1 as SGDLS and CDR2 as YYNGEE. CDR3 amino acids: CASTRGQGNYEQYF. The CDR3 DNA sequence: TGTGCCAGCACCCGCGGACAGGGGAACTACGAGCAGTACTTC.

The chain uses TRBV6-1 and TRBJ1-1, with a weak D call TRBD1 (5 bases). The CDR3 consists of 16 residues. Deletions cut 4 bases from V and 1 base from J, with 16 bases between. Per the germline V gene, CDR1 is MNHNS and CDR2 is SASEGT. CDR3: CASSAHLMDTNTEAFF. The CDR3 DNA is TGTGCCAGCAGTGCTCACTTGATGGACACGAACACTGAAGCTTTCTTT.

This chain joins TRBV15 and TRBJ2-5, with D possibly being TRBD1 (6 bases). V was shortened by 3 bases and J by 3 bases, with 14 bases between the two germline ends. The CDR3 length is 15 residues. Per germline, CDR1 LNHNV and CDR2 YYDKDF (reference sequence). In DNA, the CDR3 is TGTGCCACCAGCAGCCGACAGGAGACAAAAGAGACCCAGTACTTC. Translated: CATSSRQETKETQYF.

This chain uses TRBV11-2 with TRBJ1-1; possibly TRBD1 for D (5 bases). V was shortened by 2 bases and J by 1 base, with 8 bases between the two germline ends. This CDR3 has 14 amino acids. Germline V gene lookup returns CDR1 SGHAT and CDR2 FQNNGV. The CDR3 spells CASSLNRGNTEAFF. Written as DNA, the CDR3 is TGTGCCAGCAGCTTAAATAGGGGGAACACTGAAGCTTTCTTT.

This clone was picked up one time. The CDR3 here is CASSRNGGDTDTQYF. DNA for the CDR3: TGTGCCAGCAGCCGGAACGGAGGGGACACAGATACGCAGTATTTT. The genes are TRBV7-2 and TRBJ2-3, with D perhaps matching TRBD2 (6 bases). V gave up 5 bases and J gave up 2 bases, with 14 bases separating them. In germline, CDR1 is SGHTA, CDR2 FQGNSA. CDR3 size: 15 residues.

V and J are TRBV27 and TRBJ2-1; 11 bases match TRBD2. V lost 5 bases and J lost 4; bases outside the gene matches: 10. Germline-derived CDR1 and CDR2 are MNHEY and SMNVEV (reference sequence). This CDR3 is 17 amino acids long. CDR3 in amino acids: CASSGPGLAVLYNEQFF. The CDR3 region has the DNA TGTGCCAGCAGTGGACCGGGACTAGCGGTTCTTTACAATGAGCAGTTCTTC.

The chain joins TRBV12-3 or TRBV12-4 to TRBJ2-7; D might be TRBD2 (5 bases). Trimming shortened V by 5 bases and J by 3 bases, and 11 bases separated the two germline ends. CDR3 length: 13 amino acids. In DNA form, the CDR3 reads TGTGCCAGCAGTGTCTTTCGGGGCTACGAGCAGTACGTC. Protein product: CASSVFRGYEQYV.

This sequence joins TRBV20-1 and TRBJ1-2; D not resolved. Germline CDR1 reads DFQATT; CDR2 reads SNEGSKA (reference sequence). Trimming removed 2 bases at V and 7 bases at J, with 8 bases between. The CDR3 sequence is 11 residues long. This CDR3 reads CSARLPRGYTF. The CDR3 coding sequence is TGCAGTGCTAGACTCCCTCGTGGCTACACCTTC.

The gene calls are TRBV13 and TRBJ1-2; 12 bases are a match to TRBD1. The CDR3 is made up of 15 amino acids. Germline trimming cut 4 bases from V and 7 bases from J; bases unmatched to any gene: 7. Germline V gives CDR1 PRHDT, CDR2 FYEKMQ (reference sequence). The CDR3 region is CASSSRDRGLFGYTF. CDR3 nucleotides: TGTGCCAGCAGCTCCCGGGACAGGGGGCTTTTTGGCTACACCTTC.

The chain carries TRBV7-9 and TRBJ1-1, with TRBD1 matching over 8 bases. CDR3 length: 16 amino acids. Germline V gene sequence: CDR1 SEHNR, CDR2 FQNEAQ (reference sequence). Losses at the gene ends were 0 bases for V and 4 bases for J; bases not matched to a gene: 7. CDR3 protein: CASSLAHRGIVTEAFF. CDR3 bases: TGTGCCAGCAGCTTAGCTCACAGGGGGATCGTCACTGAAGCTTTCTTT.

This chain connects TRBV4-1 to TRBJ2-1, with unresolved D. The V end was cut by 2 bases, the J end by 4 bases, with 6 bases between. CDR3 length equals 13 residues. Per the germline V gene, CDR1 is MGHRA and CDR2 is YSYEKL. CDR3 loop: CASSQILYNEQFF. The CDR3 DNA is TGCGCCAGCAGCCAAATACTTTACAATGAGCAGTTCTTC.

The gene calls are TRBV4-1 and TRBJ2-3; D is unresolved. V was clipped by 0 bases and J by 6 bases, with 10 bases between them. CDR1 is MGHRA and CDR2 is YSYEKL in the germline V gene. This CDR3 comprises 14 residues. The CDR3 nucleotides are TGCGCCAGCAGCCAAGATCGCGCCCCGGATACGCAGTATTTT. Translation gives CASSQDRAPDTQYF.

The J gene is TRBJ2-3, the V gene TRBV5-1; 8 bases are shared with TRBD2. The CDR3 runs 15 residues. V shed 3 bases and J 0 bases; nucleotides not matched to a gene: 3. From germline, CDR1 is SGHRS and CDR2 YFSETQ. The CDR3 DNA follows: TGCGCCAGCAGCTCGTCGGGGGGGAGCACAGATACGCAGTATTTT. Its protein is CASSSSGGSTDTQYF.

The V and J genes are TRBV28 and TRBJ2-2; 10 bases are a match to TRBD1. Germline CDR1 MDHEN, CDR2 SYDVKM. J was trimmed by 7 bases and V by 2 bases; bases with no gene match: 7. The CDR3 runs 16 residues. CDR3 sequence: CASSLGGQGVSGELFF. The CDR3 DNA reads TGTGCCAGCAGTTTAGGTGGACAGGGGGTTAGCGGGGAGCTGTTTTTT.

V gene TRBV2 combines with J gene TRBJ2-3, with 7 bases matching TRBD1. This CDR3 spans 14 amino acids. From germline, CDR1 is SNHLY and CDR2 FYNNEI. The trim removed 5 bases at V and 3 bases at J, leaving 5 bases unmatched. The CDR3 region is CASSQDRVTDTQYF. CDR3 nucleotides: TGTGCCAGCAGTCAAGACAGGGTTACAGATACGCAGTATTTT.

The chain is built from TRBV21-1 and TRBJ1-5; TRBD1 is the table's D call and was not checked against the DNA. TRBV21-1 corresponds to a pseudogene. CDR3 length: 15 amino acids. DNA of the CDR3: TGTGCCAGCAGCAGACCGGACAGGGATTACCAGCCCCAGCATTTT. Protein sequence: CASSRPDRDYQPQHF.

The CDR3 coding sequence is TGTGCCAGCAGCTCGGGGAAGGACGAGCAGTACGTC. Amino acid sequence: CASSSGKDEQYV. V is TRBV28 and J is TRBJ2-7; maybe TRBD2 (5 bases). Per germline, CDR1 MDHEN and CDR2 SYDVKM. This CDR3 region has 12 residues. Trimming cost V 6 bases and J 5 bases, with 11 bases left between them.

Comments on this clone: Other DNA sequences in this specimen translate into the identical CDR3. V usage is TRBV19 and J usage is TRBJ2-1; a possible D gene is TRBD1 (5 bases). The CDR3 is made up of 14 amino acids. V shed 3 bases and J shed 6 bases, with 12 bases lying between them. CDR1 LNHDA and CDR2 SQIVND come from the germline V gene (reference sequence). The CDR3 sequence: CASSIAQGGNEQFF. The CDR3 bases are TGTGCCAGTAGTATCGCCCAGGGCGGCAATGAGCAGTTCTTC.